This entry is about one T cell receptor (beta chain). Its antigen is unidentified. This record belongs to a study of OX40 agonist ivuxolimab in advanced cancers. Study-level points and caveats: The average count of expanded clones was higher among CD8+ T cells than among CD4+.

Profiling relied on immunoSEQ multiplex PCR, and the TCRdb table lists in-frame clones only, not all of them. The sample has tens of thousands of clones; 80% to 90% are singletons. The CDR3 spans 14 residues. From germline, CDR1 is ENHRY and CDR2 SYGVKD. Trimming pared 2 bases from V and 0 bases from J, leaving 7 bases between. The sequence derives from an adult with an advanced solid tumor such as melanoma, head and neck, liver or kidney cancer. Sequences were derived from CD4+ or CD8+ T cells sorted from blood, sampled in a trial of the OX40 agonist ivuxolimab. The chain has TRBV10-3 and TRBJ1-1; D remains ambiguous. The CDR3 is CAISEGSLNTEAFF. CDR3 in DNA: TGTGCCATCAGTGAGGGCAGCTTGAACACTGAAGCTTTCTTT.